The text below deals with one TCR beta chain. Its antigen is currently unknown. The sample is drawn from a study of CXCR3-negative and CXCR3-positive naive CD8 T cells. Study results and limitations: CXCR3-negative naive cells had less hydrophobic TRB CDR3s than did CXCR3-positive naive cells.

This CDR3 is 17 amino acids long. Germline V gene data show CDR1 as MDHEN and CDR2 as SYDVKM. Preparation of TRB cDNA libraries relied on 5' RACE carrying UMI labels. Reanalyzing the 5' RACE reads, TCRdb keeps one entry per CDR3 protein, without DNA. The sample totals over 150,000 distinct CDR3 sequences. The receptor's source is a human donor in good health. Some clones in this sample may be carry-over from other donors' samples. The chain has TRBV28 and TRBJ2-1; the TCRdb D gene call, TRBD1, has no DNA to confirm it. Sequenced input: naive CXCR3+ CD8+ T cells from blood. The subset: CD45RO-CCR7+CD27+CD95- naive CD8+ T cells expressing CXCR3 (TNR3+). The CDR3: CASSLFPGSGSYNEQFF.